One and the same sample provided the 5 T cell receptor beta chains below, sequenced in a study of blood T cell repertoires in COVID-19. The method was immunoSEQ multiplex PCR; TCRdb's version includes in-frame clones alone and lacks a portion of them. The sample holds 130,000 or so clones; about 84% are singletons and the top ten take 3% to 5%. Sequencing was performed on peripheral blood. These receptors were taken from a man in his fifties or sixties with acute or convalescent COVID-19.

This clone was detected a few times. The CDR3 region has the DNA TGTGCCAGCAGCACATGGGACAGCTCCTACGAGCAGTACTTC. Encoded protein: CASSTWDSSYEQYF. The rearrangement links TRBV9 to TRBJ2-7; TRBD1 matches 7 bases. The CDR3 loop spans 14 amino acids. J lost 0 bases, V lost 4 bases, and 4 bases had no gene match. Per the germline V gene, CDR1 is SGDLS and CDR2 is YYNGEE.

CDR3 DNA: TGTGCCAGTTACAGGTCCTTAGGCAATCAGCCCCAGCATTTT. Translating gives CASYRSLGNQPQHF. V and J are TRBV28 and TRBJ1-5, with a weak D call TRBD1 (5 bases). The germline V and J ends were trimmed by 9 bases and 2 bases, with 14 bases remaining between them. The length of the CDR3 is 14 residues. In germline, CDR1 is MDHEN, CDR2 SYDVKM.

This chain joins TRBV5-4 and TRBJ1-2, with D hard to call. V was clipped by 2 bases and J by 8 bases, with 13 bases between them. The germline V gene encodes CDR1 SGHNT and CDR2 YYREEE (reference sequence). This CDR3 spans 13 amino acids. The CDR3 DNA sequence: TGTGCCAGCAGCTTCGGGTTAGAACGGGGCTACACCTTC. It translates to CASSFGLERGYTF.

This clone is a singleton in its sample. The chain uses TRBV28 and TRBJ1-2; TRBD1 might be the D (5 bases). This CDR3 has 13 residues. Looked up from germline, CDR1 is MDHEN and CDR2 is SYDVKM. V was cut by 6 bases and J by 8 bases, with 16 bases left in between. CDR3 nucleotide sequence: TGTGCCAGCAGAAGCTTGGGGGGGGAAGGCTACACCTTC. Amino acids: CASRSLGGEGYTF.

The chain employs TRBV3-1 (or the pseudogene TRBV3-2) and TRBJ2-1; tentatively, D is TRBD2 (6 bases). V dropped 0 bases and J dropped 0 bases, with 15 bases sitting between them. CDR1 is LGHDT and CDR2 is YNNKEL in the germline V gene (reference sequence). The CDR3 length is 18 residues. CDR3 nucleotide sequence: TGTGCCAGCAGCCAAGATCGGGGGACGGGCAGCTCCTACAATGAGCAGTTCTTC. Amino acids: CASSQDRGTGSSYNEQFF.